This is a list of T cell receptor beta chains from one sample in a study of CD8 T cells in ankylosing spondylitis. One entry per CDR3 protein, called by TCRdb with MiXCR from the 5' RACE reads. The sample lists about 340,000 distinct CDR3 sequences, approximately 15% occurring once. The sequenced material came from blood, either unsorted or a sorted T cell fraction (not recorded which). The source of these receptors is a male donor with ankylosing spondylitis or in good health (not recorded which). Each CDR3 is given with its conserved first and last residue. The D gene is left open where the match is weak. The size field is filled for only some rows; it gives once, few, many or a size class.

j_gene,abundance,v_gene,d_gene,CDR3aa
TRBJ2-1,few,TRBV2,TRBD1,CASSGTDTMKEQFF
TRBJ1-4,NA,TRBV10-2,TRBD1,CASSGPDRAQGEKLFF
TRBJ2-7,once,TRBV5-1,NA,CASRPGQGGYEQYF
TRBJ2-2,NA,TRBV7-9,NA,CASSLNENTGELFF
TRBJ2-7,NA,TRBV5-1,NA,CASSLDPVSYEQYF
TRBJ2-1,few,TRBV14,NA,CASSQVSNEQFF
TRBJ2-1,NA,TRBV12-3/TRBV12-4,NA,CASSAGNRVQFF
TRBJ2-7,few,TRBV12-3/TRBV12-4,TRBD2,CASSPLAGALSSSYEQYF
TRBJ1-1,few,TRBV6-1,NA,CASNRGGGRDTEAFF
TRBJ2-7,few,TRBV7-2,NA,CASSLTQGAGGEQYF
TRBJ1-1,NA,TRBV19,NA,CASSMYPVGNTEAFF
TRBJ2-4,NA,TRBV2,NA,CASTVGTNIQYF
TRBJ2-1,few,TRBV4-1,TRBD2,CASSQRETSGDSSYNEQFF
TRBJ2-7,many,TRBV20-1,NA,CSGTGTGSSYEQYF
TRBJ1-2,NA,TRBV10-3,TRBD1,CAISGGDSFYGYTF
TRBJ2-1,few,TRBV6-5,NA,CASSYSKTGSSYNEQFF
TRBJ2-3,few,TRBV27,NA,CASSLSASPGTQYF
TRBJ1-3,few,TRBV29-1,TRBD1,CSVRTGFSGNTIYF
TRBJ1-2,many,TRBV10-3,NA,CATYQANYGYTF
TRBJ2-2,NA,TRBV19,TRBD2,CASSIGRDTGELFF
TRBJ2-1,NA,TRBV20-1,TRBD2,CSASLSGGPANEQFF
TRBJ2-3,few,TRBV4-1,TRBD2,CASSQDILGRGRADTQYF
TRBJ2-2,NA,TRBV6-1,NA,CASSEWGAQDTGELFF
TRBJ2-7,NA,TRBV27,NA,CASRQWGFRFDRYEQYF
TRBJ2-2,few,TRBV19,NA,CASRTPGGELFF
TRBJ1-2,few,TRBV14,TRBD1,CASSQGTGGGGYTF
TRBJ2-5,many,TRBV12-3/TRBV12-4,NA,CASSLGSLETQYF
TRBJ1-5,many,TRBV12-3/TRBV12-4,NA,CASSLGGSHQPQHF
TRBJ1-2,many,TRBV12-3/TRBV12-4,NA,CASRQSEGRYGYTF
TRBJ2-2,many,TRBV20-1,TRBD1,CSARGTGAGELFF
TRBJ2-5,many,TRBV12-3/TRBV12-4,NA,CASSLVLQETQYF
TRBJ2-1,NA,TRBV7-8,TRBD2,CASSLALLAGSGEQFF
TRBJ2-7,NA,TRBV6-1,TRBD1,CASRARQGASFYEQYF
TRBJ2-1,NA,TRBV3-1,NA,CASSPQVSPYNEQFF
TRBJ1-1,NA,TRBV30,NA,CAWRRGFNTEAFF
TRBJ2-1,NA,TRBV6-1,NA,CASTQGPRENEQFF
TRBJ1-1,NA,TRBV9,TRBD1,CASSLRDREAFF
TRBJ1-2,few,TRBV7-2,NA,CASISRGQDYGYTF
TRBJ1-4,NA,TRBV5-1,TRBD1,CASSPGQGLEKLFF
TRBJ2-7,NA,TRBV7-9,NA,CASSQHYEQYF
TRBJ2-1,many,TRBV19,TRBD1,CASSIARQGASGVQFF
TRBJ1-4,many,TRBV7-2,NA,CASSLASLGTVEKLFF
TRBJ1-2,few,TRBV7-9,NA,CASSFSGSRGGYGYTF
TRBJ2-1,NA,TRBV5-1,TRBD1,CASGGQGHNEQFF
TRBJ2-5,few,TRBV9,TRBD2,CASSDTSGGKTQYF
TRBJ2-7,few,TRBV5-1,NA,CASSLQVYSYEQYF
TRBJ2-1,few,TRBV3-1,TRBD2,CASSHTGLVRNNEQFF
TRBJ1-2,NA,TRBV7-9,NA,CASSLGRESGYTF
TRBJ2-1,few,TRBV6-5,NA,CATGRSSYNEQFF
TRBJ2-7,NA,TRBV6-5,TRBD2,CASSFSTSATSYYEQYF
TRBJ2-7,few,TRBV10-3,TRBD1,CAISPGQGDYEQYF